These 2 T cell receptor beta chains were sequenced from one sample in a study of blood T cell repertoires in COVID-19. Clones were sequenced by immunoSEQ multiplex PCR, and TCRdb holds only the in-frame ones, with some missing. The sample lists approximately 310,000 clones; approximately 85% were seen once. Sequenced input: PBMCs or T cells enriched from blood (not recorded which). Receptors originate from a man aged 25 to 40 who had recovered from COVID-19.

The chain recombines TRBV18 with TRBJ2-7; 8 bases match TRBD1. The CDR3 sequence is 15 residues long. Trimming took 2 bases from V and 2 from J; bases not matched to a gene: 5. Germline-derived CDR1 and CDR2 are KGHSH and LQKENI. In DNA, the CDR3 is TGTGCCAGCTCACCAGACAGGGGCCTCCCCTACGAGCAGTACTTC. The encoded protein is CASSPDRGLPYEQYF.

The genes are TRBV27 and TRBJ1-5; weak D call: TRBD1 (6 bases). V dropped 5 bases and J dropped 1 base, with 9 bases sitting between them. The germline V gene has CDR1 MNHEY and CDR2 SMNVEV (reference sequence). The CDR3 covers 14 residues. The DNA of the CDR3 is TGTGCCAGCAGTCTGCAGGGGAGCAATCAGCCCCAGCATTTT. This sequence encodes CASSLQGSNQPQHF.